The 13 T cell receptor beta chains below all came from one sample that was sequenced in a study of blood T cell repertoires in COVID-19. Sequencing used immunoSEQ multiplex PCR; TCRdb keeps in-frame clones, though not all of them. Among 99,000 or so clones listed, roughly nine tenths were seen once. Sequences were obtained from peripheral blood. The receptors derive from a human donor in a cohort sampled during active COVID-19.

The gene calls are TRBV7-8 and TRBJ1-2, with D possibly TRBD1 on 5 matching bases. The CDR3 runs 16 residues. Germline CDR1 SGHVS, CDR2 FQNEAQ. V was clipped by 1 base and J by 2 bases, with 14 bases between them. The CDR3 DNA reads as TGTGCCAGCAGCTTAGGGGTTAAGGCAGGGAACTATGGCTACACCTTC. This codes for CASSLGVKAGNYGYTF.

This sequence joins TRBV15 and TRBJ1-4; the match to TRBD1 covers 7 bases. The V and J ends lost 4 bases and 5 bases, in that order; junction bases with no gene match: 7. Germline loops: CDR1 LNHNV, CDR2 YYDKDF (reference sequence). CDR3 length: 15 amino acids. The DNA of the CDR3 is TGTGCCACCAGCACTCGACAGGGTGGAAATGAAAAACTGTTTTTT. It is translated as CATSTRQGGNEKLFF.

J is TRBJ2-1 and V is TRBV13; 8 nucleotides agree with TRBD2. The junction had 8 bases not matched to a gene; V was cut back by 4 bases and J by 0 bases. The CDR3 extends over 17 amino acids. Per germline, CDR1 PRHDT and CDR2 FYEKMQ (reference sequence). The CDR3 DNA sequence: TGTGCCAGCAGCTACGCCCTCAGCGGGAGCTCCTACAATGAGCAGTTCTTC. Translating it yields CASSYALSGSSYNEQFF.

This chain joins TRBV5-8 and TRBJ2-3; 14 bases align to TRBD2. The germline CDR1 and CDR2 sequences are SGHTS and YDEGEE. CDR3 length equals 15 residues. V was clipped by 4 bases and J by 4 bases; unmatched bases: 2. The CDR3 reads CASSPGLAGADTQYF. CDR3 coding DNA: TGTGCCAGCAGCCCGGGACTAGCGGGGGCAGATACGCAGTATTTT.

This chain connects TRBV7-2 to TRBJ1-6; D is perhaps TRBD1 (5 bases). Trimming took off 6 bases at V and 7 bases at J, with 13 bases between the two ends. Germline V gives CDR1 SGHTA, CDR2 FQGNSA. CDR3 size: 14 residues. This CDR3 is CASRDPGVNSPLHF. CDR3 nucleotides: TGTGCCAGCAGGGATCCGGGGGTCAATTCACCCCTCCACTTT.

The rearrangement joins TRBV7-9 to TRBJ2-7; TRBD1 might be the D (6 bases). Germline V gene sequence: CDR1 SEHNR, CDR2 FQNEAQ (reference sequence). The CDR3 length is 14 residues. V dropped 4 bases and J dropped 3 bases, with 13 bases sitting between them. The CDR3 spells CASSSSLQGYEQYF. The DNA of the CDR3 is TGTGCCAGCAGCTCCTCCCTACAGGGCTACGAGCAGTACTTC.

CDR3 amino acids: CASSSAGVEKLFF. Here the CDR3 DNA reads TGTGCCAGCAGCTCCGCAGGGGTTGAAAAACTGTTTTTT. The chain joins TRBV5-6 to TRBJ1-4, with D possibly being TRBD1 (6 bases). With 3 bases removed from V and 7 bases from J, the gap between germline ends came to 10 bases. The CDR3 covers 13 residues. Germline CDR1 SGHDT, CDR2 YYEEEE.

This chain links TRBV5-6 with TRBJ2-5; TRBD1 matches at 8 bases. There are 15 residues in the CDR3. Per germline, CDR1 SGHDT and CDR2 YYEEEE. V was clipped by 4 bases and J by 4 bases; unmatched bases: 9. The DNA of the CDR3 is TGTGCCAGCAGCCCCGGTACAGGGGGTATAGAGACCCAGTACTTC. Translated, it gives CASSPGTGGIETQYF.

The chain links TRBV4-3 to TRBJ2-5; 8 bases map to TRBD1. CDR1 LGHNA and CDR2 YSLEER come from the germline V gene. This CDR3 comprises 14 residues. V was clipped by 3 bases and J by 7 bases; unmatched bases: 7. The CDR3 nucleotides read TGCGCCAGCAGCCAGATGGACAGGGTGGCGACCCAGTACTTC. The encoded protein is CASSQMDRVATQYF.

This chain uses TRBV12-3 or TRBV12-4 with TRBJ2-7, with 8 bases matching TRBD2. This CDR3 has 13 amino acids. V lost 6 bases to trimming and J lost 0 bases; unmatched junction nucleotides: 1. This CDR3 reads CASSTSGSYEQYF. CDR3 DNA: TGTGCCAGCAGCACTAGCGGCTCCTACGAGCAGTACTTC.

The chain recombines TRBV5-1 with TRBJ2-1; possibly TRBD1 for D (5 bases). The CDR3 covers 18 residues. The germline V gene encodes CDR1 SGHRS and CDR2 YFSETQ. V was shortened by 0 bases and J by 2 bases, with 18 bases between the two germline ends. CDR3 region: CASSLVQGFLIAYNEQFF. Here the CDR3 DNA reads TGCGCCAGCAGCTTGGTTCAGGGTTTCTTGATCGCCTACAATGAGCAGTTCTTC.

The V call is TRBV28, the J call TRBJ1-5, with 9 bases identical to TRBD1. Per the germline V gene, CDR1 is MDHEN and CDR2 is SYDVKM. The trim removed 2 bases at V and 7 bases at J, leaving 6 bases unmatched. The CDR3 length is 15 residues. The CDR3 nucleotides are TGTGCCAGCAGTTTAGGGACAGGGTCAAAACAGCCCCAGCATTTT. Its protein product is CASSLGTGSKQPQHF.

This clone was seen just once. The chain couples TRBV10-1 to TRBJ1-4; tentatively, D is TRBD1 (5 bases). The V gene's germline CDR1 is WNHNN and CDR2 SYGVQD (reference sequence). Trimming pared 10 bases from V and 5 bases from J, leaving 17 bases between. This CDR3 spans 14 amino acids. CDR3 in amino acids: CAIDGGGINEKLFF. As DNA, the CDR3 is TGCGCCATCGACGGGGGGGGGATAAATGAAAAACTGTTTTTT.